These 5 T cell receptor beta chains were all obtained from the same sample, sequenced in a study of cytotoxic CD8 clonotypes in ibrutinib-treated CLL. Only in-frame clones appear in the TCRdb table, and some are missing; sequencing was by immunoSEQ multiplex PCR. This sample has around 200,000 clones, with about four fifths found just once. Material: PBMCs, obtained after 12 months of ibrutinib treatment. Every receptor here comes from a human donor with chronic lymphocytic leukemia.

The chain employs TRBV10-3 and TRBJ1-3, with D tentatively TRBD1 (5 bases). CDR1 and CDR2 from the germline V gene are ENHRY and SYGVKD. Trimming stripped 7 bases from V and 6 bases from J, with 22 bases between. This CDR3 region has 16 residues. The chain's CDR3 is CAITLTQGRRTNTIYF. DNA of the CDR3: TGTGCCATCACCCTAACGCAGGGTCGTAGAACAAACACCATATATTTT.

The chain uses TRBV5-8 and TRBJ1-5; TRBD1 is a possible D gene (6 bases). The CDR3 sequence is 17 residues long. V dropped 0 bases and J dropped 2 bases, with 15 bases sitting between them. The germline gives CDR1 SGHTS, CDR2 YDEGEE. CDR3 nucleotides: TGTGCCAGCAGCTTGGATGGTAGCCCAGGGGGCAATCAGCCCCAGCATTTT. Translated, it gives CASSLDGSPGGNQPQHF.

This sequence joins TRBV6-5 and TRBJ2-1; D is ambiguous. The germline V and J ends were trimmed by 7 bases and 4 bases, with 14 bases remaining between them. Germline V gene data show CDR1 as MNHEY and CDR2 as SVGAGI. This CDR3 has 14 amino acids. The CDR3 sequence is CASTQAWGYNEQFF. The CDR3 DNA sequence: TGTGCCAGCACCCAGGCGTGGGGATACAATGAGCAGTTCTTC.

The CDR3 loop is CASSEPGLNTEAFF. In nucleotides, the CDR3 is TGTGCCAGCAGTGAACCTGGGTTGAACACTGAAGCTTTCTTT. The gene calls are TRBV25-1 and TRBJ1-1; D remains ambiguous. This CDR3 spans 14 amino acids. In germline, CDR1 is MGHDK, CDR2 SYGVNS. Trimming shortened V by 2 bases and J by 0 bases, and 7 bases separated the two germline ends.

The chain carries TRBV5-1 and TRBJ1-1, with TRBD1 matching 10 bases. With 3 bases clipped from V and 7 bases from J, the junction kept 6 bases outside the gene matches. Per germline, CDR1 SGHRS and CDR2 YFSETQ. The CDR3 covers 14 residues. The CDR3 sequence: CASSWGQGNDEAFF. The CDR3 DNA follows: TGCGCCAGCAGCTGGGGACAGGGGAATGATGAAGCTTTCTTT.